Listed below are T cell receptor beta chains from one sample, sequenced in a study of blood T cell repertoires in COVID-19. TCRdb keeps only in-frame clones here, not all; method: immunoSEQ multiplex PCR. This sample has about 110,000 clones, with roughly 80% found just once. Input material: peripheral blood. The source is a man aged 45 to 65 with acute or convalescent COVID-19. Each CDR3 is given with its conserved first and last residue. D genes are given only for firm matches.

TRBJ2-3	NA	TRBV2	TGTGCCAGCGGTCAACAGGAGATAGGTACGCAGTATTTT	CASGQQEIGTQYF
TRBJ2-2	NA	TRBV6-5	TGTGCCAGCAGTTATACCGGGGGACTCGTCGCCGGGGAGCTGTTTTTT	CASSYTGGLVAGELFF
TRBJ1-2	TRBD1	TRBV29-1	TGCAGCGCCGGACAGGGTGAGGGATATGGCTACACCTTC	CSAGQGEGYGYTF
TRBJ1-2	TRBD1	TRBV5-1	TGCGCCAGCAGCTTGGTCACAGGGGGGGACTATGGCTACACCTTC	CASSLVTGGDYGYTF
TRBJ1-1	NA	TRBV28	TGTGCCAGCAGTTTAGGGCAGGCGAACACTGAAGCTTTCTTT	CASSLGQANTEAFF
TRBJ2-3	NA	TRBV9	TGTGCCAGCTGTTCCAGGGGTGCCGATACGCAGTATTTT	CASCSRGADTQYF
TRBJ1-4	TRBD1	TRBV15	TGTGCCACCAGCAGAGATTCAGGGGGTGAAAAACTGTTTTTT	CATSRDSGGEKLFF
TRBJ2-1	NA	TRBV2	TGTGCCAGCAGTGATATGACAGCTAAAAGAAATGAGCAGTTCTTC	CASSDMTAKRNEQFF
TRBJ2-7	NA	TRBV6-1	TGTGCCAGCAGCGATACAGGGTTGGCCTACGAGCAGTACTTC	CASSDTGLAYEQYF
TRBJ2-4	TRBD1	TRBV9	TGTGCCAGCAGCGCCCGGGACAGGGAAGGGGCCAAAAACATTCAGTACTTC	CASSARDREGAKNIQYF
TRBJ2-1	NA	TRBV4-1	TGCGCCAGCAACCCAAAGTGGGAGACTTACAATGAGCAGTTCTTC	CASNPKWETYNEQFF
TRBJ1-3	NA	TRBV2	TGTGCCAGCAGTTTACAGGGAATTTCCGGAAACACCATATATTTT	CASSLQGISGNTIYF
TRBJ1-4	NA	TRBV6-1	TGTGCCAGCAGTGGCGGACAGTCAGCAACTAATGAAAAACTGTTTTTT	CASSGGQSATNEKLFF
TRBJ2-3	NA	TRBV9	TGTGCCAGCAGCCCCAGTGGGGCAAAATTTGGCGACAGAGATACGCAGTATTTT	CASSPSGAKFGDRDTQYF
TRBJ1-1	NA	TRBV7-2	TGTGCCAGCAGCGCCGGGTTGACTGAAGCTTTCTTT	CASSAGLTEAFF
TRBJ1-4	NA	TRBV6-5	TGTGCCAGCAGTTACACGACGGGGGATTGGGAAAAACTGTTTTTT	CASSYTTGDWEKLFF
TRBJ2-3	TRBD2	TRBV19	TGTGCCAGTGGCGGACTAGCGGGGGGGCCGGGTGGAACAGATACGCAGTATTTT	CASGGLAGGPGGTDTQYF
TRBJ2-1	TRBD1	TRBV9	TGTGCCAGCAGCGTAACACAGGGGAACTACAATGAGCAGTTCTTC	CASSVTQGNYNEQFF
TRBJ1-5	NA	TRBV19	TGTGCCAGTAGTATAGGGGGCCTTCAGCCCCAGCATTTT	CASSIGGLQPQHF
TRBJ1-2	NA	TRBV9	TGTGCCAGCAGCCCCCGATCGGCAGGGGAATACTATGGCTACACCTTC	CASSPRSAGEYYGYTF
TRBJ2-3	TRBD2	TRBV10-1	TGCGCCAGCAGTGAGTTACTAGCGGGGGACCCACGAGATACGCAGTATTTT	CASSELLAGDPRDTQYF
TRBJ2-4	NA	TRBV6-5	TGTGCCAGCACTAAGCAGGGGTTAGTGAACATTCAGTACTTC	CASTKQGLVNIQYF
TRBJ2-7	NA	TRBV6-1	TGTGCCAGCAGTGAACCTCCGGGACAACCCTACGAGCAGTACTTC	CASSEPPGQPYEQYF
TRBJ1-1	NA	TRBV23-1	TGCGCCAGCAGTCAATCCTTCAGGCCGGCCATTGAAGCTTTCTTT	CASSQSFRPAIEAFF
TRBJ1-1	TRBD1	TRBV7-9	TGTGCCAGCAGCGATACCGGGACAGGGGGCGGGTTCACTGAAGCTTTCTTT	CASSDTGTGGGFTEAFF
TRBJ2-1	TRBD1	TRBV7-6	TGTGCCAGCAGTTCCGGGACAGTAGAGAGCAATGAGCAGTTCTTC	CASSSGTVESNEQFF
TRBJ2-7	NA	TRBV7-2	TGTGCCAGCAGCTTAGTGGGACTGTTCGACGAGCAGTACTTC	CASSLVGLFDEQYF